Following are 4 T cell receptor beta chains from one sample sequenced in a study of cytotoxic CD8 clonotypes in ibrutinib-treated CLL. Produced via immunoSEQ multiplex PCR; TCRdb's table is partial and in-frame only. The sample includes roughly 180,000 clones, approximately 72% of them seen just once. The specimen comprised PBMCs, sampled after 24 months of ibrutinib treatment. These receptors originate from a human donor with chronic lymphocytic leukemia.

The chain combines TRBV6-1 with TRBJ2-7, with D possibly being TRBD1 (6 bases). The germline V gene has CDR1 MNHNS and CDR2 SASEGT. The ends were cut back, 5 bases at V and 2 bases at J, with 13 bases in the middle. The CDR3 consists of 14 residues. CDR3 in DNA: TGTGCCAGCAGTCCCATCACAGGGACCTACGAGCAGTACTTC. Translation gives CASSPITGTYEQYF.

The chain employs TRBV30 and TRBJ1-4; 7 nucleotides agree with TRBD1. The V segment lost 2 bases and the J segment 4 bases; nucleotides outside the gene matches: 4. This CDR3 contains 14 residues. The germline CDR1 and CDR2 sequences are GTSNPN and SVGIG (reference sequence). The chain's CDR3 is CAWSSGQFNEKLFF. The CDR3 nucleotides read TGTGCCTGGAGTTCGGGACAGTTTAATGAAAAACTGTTTTTT.

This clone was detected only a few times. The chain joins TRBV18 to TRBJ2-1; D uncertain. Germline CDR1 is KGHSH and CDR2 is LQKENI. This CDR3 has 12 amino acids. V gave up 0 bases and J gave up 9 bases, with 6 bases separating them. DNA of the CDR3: TGTGCCAGCTCACCACCGAATAGTGAGCAGTTCTTC. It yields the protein CASSPPNSEQFF.

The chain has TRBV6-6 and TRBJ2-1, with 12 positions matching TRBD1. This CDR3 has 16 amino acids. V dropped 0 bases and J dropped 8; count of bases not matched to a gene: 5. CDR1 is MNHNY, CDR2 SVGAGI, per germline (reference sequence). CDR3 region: CASSYSAGTGGYEQFF. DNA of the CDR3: TGTGCCAGCAGTTACTCAGCCGGGACAGGGGGCTATGAGCAGTTCTTC.